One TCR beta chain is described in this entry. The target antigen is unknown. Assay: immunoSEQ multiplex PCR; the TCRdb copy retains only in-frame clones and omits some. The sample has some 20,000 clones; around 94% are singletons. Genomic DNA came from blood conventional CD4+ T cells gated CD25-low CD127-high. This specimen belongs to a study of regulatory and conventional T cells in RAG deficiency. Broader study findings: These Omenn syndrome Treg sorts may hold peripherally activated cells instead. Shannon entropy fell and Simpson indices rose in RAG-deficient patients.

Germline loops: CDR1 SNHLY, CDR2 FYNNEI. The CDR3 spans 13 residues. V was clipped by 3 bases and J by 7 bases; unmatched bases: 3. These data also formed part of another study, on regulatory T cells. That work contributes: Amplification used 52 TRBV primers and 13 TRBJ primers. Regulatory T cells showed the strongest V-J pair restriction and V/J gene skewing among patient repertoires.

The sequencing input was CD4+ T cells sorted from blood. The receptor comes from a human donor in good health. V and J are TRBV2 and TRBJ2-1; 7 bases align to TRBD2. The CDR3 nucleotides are TGTGCCAGCAGTGAGCCAGCGGGGAATGAGCAGTTCTTC. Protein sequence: CASSEPAGNEQFF.